The 5 T cell receptor beta chains reported below all come from one sample, sequenced in a study of human T cells and chemical hapten exposure. The time point: patch test 1, 2 weeks after DPC sensitization. Stated treatment: therapeutic diphenylcyclopropenone sensitization with weekly scalp DPC. Unfractionated whole blood yielded total RNA. Via MiXCR, TCRdb re-called the RACE reads, giving one row per CDR3 protein. The repertoire holds around 44,000 distinct CDR3 sequences, 4% seen once, with about a quarter in the top ten. The specimen comprised whole blood, sampled in connection with sensitization to the hapten diphenylcyclopropenone (DPC). Receptors originate from a man aged 45 to 65 with alopecia areata. Some clones in this sample may be carry-over from other donors' samples.

This clonotype was seen a handful of times. The rearrangement links TRBV4-2 to TRBJ1-4; D might be TRBD1 (6 bases). This CDR3 is built from 13 residues. Trimming removed 0 bases at V and 7 bases at J, with 6 bases between. The germline V gene encodes CDR1 LGHNA and CDR2 YNFKEQ. CDR3 nucleotides: TGTGCCAGCAGCCAAGAAGGGGGTGAAAAACTGTTTTTT. Protein sequence: CASSQEGGEKLFF.

This clonotype appeared a few times. The V and J genes are TRBV6-5 and TRBJ1-1; D not certain. Trimming stripped 6 bases from V and 0 bases from J, with 8 bases between. Germline V gene sequence: CDR1 MNHEY, CDR2 SVGAGI. The CDR3 has 13 residues. The DNA of the CDR3 is TGTGCCAGCAGGTATGACCTGAACACTGAAGCTTTCTTT. Translation: CASRYDLNTEAFF.

This chain links TRBV29-1 with TRBJ1-1, with TRBD1 as a possible D gene (5 bases). The germline gives CDR1 SQVTM, CDR2 ANQGSEA. The V and J ends lost 4 bases and 10 bases respectively, with 13 bases between them. This CDR3 region has 11 residues. The CDR3 is CSVATGGAAFF. The CDR3 nucleotides are TGCAGCGTTGCGACCGGGGGTGCAGCTTTCTTT.

This clonotype showed up just a few times. The chain uses TRBV6-1 and TRBJ1-6; no clear D. This CDR3 is 14 amino acids long. Trimming removed 1 base at V and 8 bases at J, with 9 bases between. The germline CDR1 and CDR2 sequences are MNHNS and SASEGT. CDR3 DNA: TGTGCCAGCAGTGAAGAAAGCCGGTATTCACCCCTCCACTTT. This encodes CASSEESRYSPLHF.

This clonotype was counted a few times. This chain uses TRBV5-6 with TRBJ2-3; D is unclear. Germline V lookup: CDR1 SGHDT, CDR2 YYEEEE. Trimming cost V 2 bases and J 4 bases, with 8 bases left between them. This CDR3 comprises 13 residues. CDR3 protein: CASSFSGADTQYF. As DNA, the CDR3 is TGTGCCAGCAGCTTTTCGGGCGCAGATACGCAGTATTTT.